This T cell receptor beta chain was recovered during a study of identifying expanded T cells in peripheral blood (dated 2019 in TCRdb). For context, the study as a whole: Technical replicates were generated by sequencing separate aliquots of the same genomic DNA pool, with four replicates compared pairwise.

From a lookup of the germline V gene (reference sequence), CDR1 and CDR2 are LNHDA and SQIVND. Between the V and J ends, shortened by 9 bases and 15 bases respectively, the junction contains 30 bases. From cysteine to phenylalanine, the CDR3 is 15 amino acids long. CDR3 DNA is the only sequence kept; it has 45 bases, read in frame from the first base. The immunoSEQ Assay, which uses bias-controlled multiplex PCR amplification of genomic DNA, was used to profile TCRbeta CDR3 regions. In the original analysis: To quantify the absolute abundance of each unique TCRbeta CDR3 region, the sequences were collapsed and filtered. Differential abundance was assessed using a binomial (Fisher-equivalent) model and a beta-binomial model in which time-dependent variance fitted from healthy donors was added. Clones with fewer than 5 combined templates were removed, and differential abundance was called for clones with a Benjamini-Hochberg FDR below 0.01. Beta-binomial variance was modeled as a function of total template count across the two samples using the form v = (b*log(k)+a)^2. Not all clones reach the TCRdb copy of this immuneACCESS table, which keeps in-frame sequences only. Checked studies attribute under half of the gap to unresolved V genes and leave the rest unexplained. V, J and clone size are taken as reported in that table, and D and trimming were inferred from the DNA itself. This sample lists about 78,000 clones; 84% were detected once. The top ten constitute 18% of the sample.

Overall study outcomes, separate from this receptor: Variance in clone template counts between approximately two-week samples significantly increased with total template count across all healthy donors. Across all healthy-donor time intervals, the beta-binomial model significantly lowered both the number of clones called differentially abundant and the false-positive rate. The binomial model flagged 0.9 to 1.5 differentially abundant clones between technical replicates but approximately 16 over approximately 2 weeks and roughly 20 over roughly 4 weeks. The authors expected biological variance in healthy repertoires might increase further over much longer intervals such as months to years.

No immune events, such as infections, were documented for the healthy donors during the collection period. Time-dependent variance in a beta-binomial model of T-cell clone differential abundance was calibrated using healthy-donor blood repertoires as a training cohort. The training cohort included 10 healthy donors, of whom 3 were female and 7 were male. Donor ages ranged from about 29 to 65 years, with an average of approximately 43 years. Obtained from a commercial supplier, whole blood was collected from each healthy donor at three time points set around 2 weeks apart. For immunosequencing, genomic DNA was extracted from whole blood that had not been sorted. This clone has more than one count but fewer than ten. Which antigen it targets is not known. Base qualities are not provided; no much larger clone lies one nucleotide away.

The chain uses TRBV19 and TRBJ2-1; the D gene is perhaps TRBD1, on 7 matching bases. Specimen: blood. This TCR was sampled from a person between 18 and 75 years old in good health. The CDR3 region has the sequence CASSPGGLAPRGGFF. The DNA reads TGTGCCAGCTCCCCAGGGGGGCTAGCGCCTAGGGGAGGGTTCTTC.